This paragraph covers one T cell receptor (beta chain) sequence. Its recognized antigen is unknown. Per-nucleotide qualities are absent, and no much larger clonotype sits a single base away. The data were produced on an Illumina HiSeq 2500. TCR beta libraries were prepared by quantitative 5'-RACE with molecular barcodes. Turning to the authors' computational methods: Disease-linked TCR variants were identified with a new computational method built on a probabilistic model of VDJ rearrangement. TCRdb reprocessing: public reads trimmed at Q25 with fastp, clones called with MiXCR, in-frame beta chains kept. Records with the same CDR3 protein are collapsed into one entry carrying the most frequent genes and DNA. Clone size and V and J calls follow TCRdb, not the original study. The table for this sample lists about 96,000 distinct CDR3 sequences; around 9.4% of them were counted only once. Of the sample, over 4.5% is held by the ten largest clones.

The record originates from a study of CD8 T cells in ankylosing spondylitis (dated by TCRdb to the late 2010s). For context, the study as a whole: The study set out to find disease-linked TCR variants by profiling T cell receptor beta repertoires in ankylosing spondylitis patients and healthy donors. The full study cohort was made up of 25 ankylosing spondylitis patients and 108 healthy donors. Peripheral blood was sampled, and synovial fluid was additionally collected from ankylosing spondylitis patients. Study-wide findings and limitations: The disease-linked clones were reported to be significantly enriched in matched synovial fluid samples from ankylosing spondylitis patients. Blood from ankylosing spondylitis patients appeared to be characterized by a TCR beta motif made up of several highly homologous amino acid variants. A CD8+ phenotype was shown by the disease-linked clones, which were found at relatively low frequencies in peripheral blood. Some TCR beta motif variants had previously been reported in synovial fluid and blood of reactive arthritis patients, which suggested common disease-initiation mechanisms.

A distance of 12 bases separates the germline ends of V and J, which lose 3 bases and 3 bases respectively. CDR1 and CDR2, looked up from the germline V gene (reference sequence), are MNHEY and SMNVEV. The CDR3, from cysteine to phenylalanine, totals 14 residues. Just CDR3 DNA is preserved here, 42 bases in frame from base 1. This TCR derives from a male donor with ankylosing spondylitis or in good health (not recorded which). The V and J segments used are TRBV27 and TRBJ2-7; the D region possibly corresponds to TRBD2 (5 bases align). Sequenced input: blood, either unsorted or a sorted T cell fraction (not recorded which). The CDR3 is CASSLSRGNYEQYF. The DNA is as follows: TGTGCCAGCAGTTTGAGTCGGGGAAACTACGAGCAGTACTTC.